A single sample is the source of the 28 T cell receptor beta chains below, sequenced in a study of shared clonotypes between healthy human individuals. Generated by immunoSEQ multiplex PCR, the TCRdb table keeps only in-frame clones and is missing some. The sample shows 2 million to 2.5 million clones, more than 90% of them seen only once. The sample was naive CD4+ T cells sorted from blood. Noted subset: CD45RA+ positively selected. These receptors all stem from a man in his late teens or twenties in good health.

The chain couples TRBV7-9 to TRBJ1-6; D is ambiguous. The germline CDR1 and CDR2 sequences are SEHNR and FQNEAQ (reference sequence). The V gene lost 4 bases and the J gene lost 2 bases, with 9 bases spanning the gap. This CDR3 contains 15 residues. DNA for the CDR3: TGTGCCAGCAGCTCGGATGGAACCTATAATTCACCCCTCCACTTT. Protein sequence: CASSSDGTYNSPLHF.

The V and J genes are TRBV5-6 and TRBJ2-3, with D possibly being TRBD1 or TRBD2 (5 bases each). The CDR3 loop spans 13 amino acids. Germline CDR1 is SGHDT and CDR2 is YYEEEE. Trimming cost V 1 base and J 6 bases, with 9 bases left between them. The CDR3 spells CASSLTGADTQYF. The DNA for the CDR3 is TGTGCCAGCAGCTTGACCGGGGCGGATACGCAGTATTTT.

The gene calls are TRBV28 and TRBJ1-1; 7 nucleotides align to TRBD1. The CDR3 is 13 residues long. Germline CDR1 MDHEN, CDR2 SYDVKM. Trimming at V came to 5 bases and at J to 3 bases, leaving 3 bases not matched to a gene. The CDR3 DNA reads as TGTGCCAGCAGTCCAGGGGGGGACACTGAAGCTTTCTTT. Amino acid sequence: CASSPGGDTEAFF.

The gene calls are TRBV27 and TRBJ1-6; D remains ambiguous. Between the trimmed V and J ends, which lost 2 bases and 0 bases, there was a span of 11 bases. In germline, CDR1 is MNHEY, CDR2 SMNVEV (reference sequence). The CDR3 totals 17 residues. The CDR3 bases are TGTGCCAGCAGTTTAATCGGGTCGAGCTCCTATAATTCACCCCTCCACTTT. Its protein is CASSLIGSSSYNSPLHF.

This chain connects TRBV5-1 to TRBJ1-1; 8 positions agree with TRBD1. J gave up 3 bases and V 7 bases, and 5 bases lay outside the gene matches. Germline values: CDR1 SGHRS, CDR2 YFSETQ. The CDR3 has 13 amino acids. CDR3 in DNA: TGCGCCAGCTCCCAGGGGGCGGACACTGAAGCTTTCTTT. It is translated as CASSQGADTEAFF. Combining the CDR3 with reference TRBV5-1 and TRBJ1-1 gives the whole variable domain KAGVTQTPRYLIKTRGQQVTLSCSPISGHRSVSWYQQTPGQGLQFLFEYFSETQRNKGNFPGRFSGRQFSNSRSEMNVSTLELGDSALYLCASSQGADTEAFFGQGTRLTVV.

The J gene is TRBJ2-7, the V gene TRBV7-2, with 8 bases that match TRBD2. CDR1 and CDR2 (germline): SGHTA, FQGNSA. With V trimmed by 5 bases and J by 3 bases, 3 bases remained unmatched. The length of the CDR3 is 13 residues. The CDR3: CASSGAGGYEQYF. CDR3 coding DNA: TGTGCCAGCAGCGGGGCGGGAGGCTACGAGCAGTACTTC.

This chain joins TRBV10-1 and TRBJ2-1; 13 bases map to TRBD2. CDR3 length: 15 residues. Germline V lookup: CDR1 WNHNN, CDR2 SYGVQD (reference sequence). Losses at the gene ends were 6 bases for V and 2 bases for J; bases not matched to a gene: 1. CDR3 in amino acids: CASSGTSGAYNEQFF. The CDR3 region has the DNA TGCGCCAGCAGCGGGACTAGCGGGGCCTACAATGAGCAGTTCTTC.

This chain joins TRBV5-4 and TRBJ2-7, with D perhaps TRBD1 (6 bases). CDR3 length: 15 amino acids. The germline V and J ends were trimmed by 5 bases and 0 bases, with 15 bases remaining between them. Germline CDR1 SGHNT, CDR2 YYREEE (reference sequence). The DNA of the CDR3 is TGTGCCAGCAGGGCCGGACAGCTTCTCTCCTACGAGCAGTACTTC. Protein: CASRAGQLLSYEQYF.

The chain couples TRBV2 to TRBJ2-3; D possibly uses TRBD1 or TRBD2 (5 bases each). Trimming removed 9 bases from V and 4 bases from J, with 23 bases in between. The V gene's germline CDR1 is SNHLY and CDR2 FYNNEI. The CDR3 loop spans 16 amino acids. The DNA for the CDR3 is TGTGCCAGTGCCGCCTTGGGGGAAAGGGTGTCAGATACGCAGTATTTT. Residues: CASAALGERVSDTQYF.

The CDR3 DNA reads TGTGCCAGCAGTAGGAAGGGGGACCACGGGACCCAGTACTTC. Translation: CASSRKGDHGTQYF. This chain joins TRBV6-1 and TRBJ2-5, with D possibly being TRBD1 (6 bases). The CDR3 extends over 14 amino acids. V was shortened by 5 bases and J by 7 bases, with 17 bases between the two germline ends. Germline CDR1 is MNHNS and CDR2 is SASEGT.

The V gene is TRBV5-1, the J gene TRBJ1-6; D not certain. Between the trimmed V and J ends, which lost 5 bases and 6 bases, there was a span of 15 bases. This CDR3 is 15 amino acids long. Germline V gene lookup returns CDR1 SGHRS and CDR2 YFSETQ. The CDR3 loop reads CASSNDPSSNSPLHF. Here the CDR3 DNA reads TGCGCCAGCAGTAATGATCCTTCGAGTAATTCACCCCTCCACTTT. Looking up the rest from reference TRBV5-1 and TRBJ1-6 gives the full variable domain: KAGVTQTPRYLIKTRGQQVTLSCSPISGHRSVSWYQQTPGQGLQFLFEYFSETQRNKGNFPGRFSGRQFSNSRSEMNVSTLELGDSALYLCASSNDPSSNSPLHFGNGTRLTVT.

J is TRBJ2-6 and V is TRBV18, with D tentatively TRBD1 or TRBD2 (6 bases each). CDR1 and CDR2 (germline): KGHSH, LQKENI. This CDR3 contains 19 residues. V lost 3 bases, J lost 4 bases, and 22 bases lay in between. Here the CDR3 reads CASSPLRGATGSGANVLTF. The CDR3 DNA is TGTGCCAGCTCACCGCTTAGGGGGGCGACAGGAAGCGGGGCCAACGTCCTGACTTTC.

This chain links TRBV4-3 with TRBJ2-2; the D is unclear. Germline CDR1 reads LGHNA; CDR2 reads YSLEER. The CDR3 runs to 14 residues. The V gene lost 0 bases and the J gene lost 6 bases, with 8 bases spanning the gap. The CDR3 DNA is TGCGCCAGCAGCCAAGAGGTCGGTCCCGGGGAGCTGTTTTTT. Protein sequence: CASSQEVGPGELFF.

V is TRBV7-2 and J is TRBJ2-7, with a weak D call TRBD1 (6 bases). The CDR3 has 13 amino acids. The V gene lost 4 bases and the J gene lost 1 base, with 8 bases spanning the gap. From germline, CDR1 is SGHTA and CDR2 FQGNSA. CDR3: CASSWTESYEQYF. The CDR3 region has the DNA TGTGCCAGCAGCTGGACAGAGTCCTACGAGCAGTACTTC.

V gene TRBV7-2 combines with J gene TRBJ1-1; D is uncertain. V lost 0 bases to trimming and J lost 12 bases, with 20 bases between them. This CDR3 comprises 15 residues. Looked up from germline, CDR1 is SGHTA and CDR2 is FQGNSA. CDR3 sequence reads: CASSLAQTSQVGTFF. The CDR3 coding sequence is TGTGCCAGCAGCTTAGCACAGACATCTCAGGTAGGGACTTTCTTT.

The V call is TRBV27, the J call TRBJ1-2; tentative D call: TRBD1 (5 bases). Germline V lookup: CDR1 MNHEY, CDR2 SMNVEV (reference sequence). CDR3 length: 13 residues. V lost 3 bases to trimming and J lost 5 bases, with 10 bases between them. CDR3 amino acids: CASSFRGWYGYTF. The DNA for the CDR3 is TGTGCCAGCAGTTTTAGGGGCTGGTATGGCTACACCTTC.

The chain carries TRBV4-1 and TRBJ2-2; 7 bases fit TRBD1. Germline V gene data show CDR1 as MGHRA and CDR2 as YSYEKL. The CDR3 length is 15 residues. With V trimmed by 3 bases and J by 3 bases, 4 bases remained unmatched. The CDR3 region has the DNA TGCGCCAGCAGCCAGGTGGACAGGTACACCGGGGAGCTGTTTTTT. Amino acids: CASSQVDRYTGELFF.

The V call is TRBV5-1, the J call TRBJ1-5; 9 bases match TRBD1. CDR1 and CDR2 (germline): SGHRS, YFSETQ. The CDR3 contains 16 residues. The V gene end was trimmed by 4 bases and the J gene end by 7 bases; junction bases not matched to a gene: 12. For the CDR3, the DNA is TGCGCCAGCAGCCCGGGAACAGGGGGCCGAGACCAGCCCCAGCATTTT. It codes for CASSPGTGGRDQPQHF. Full variable domain (rest looked up from reference TRBV5-1 and TRBJ1-5): KAGVTQTPRYLIKTRGQQVTLSCSPISGHRSVSWYQQTPGQGLQFLFEYFSETQRNKGNFPGRFSGRQFSNSRSEMNVSTLELGDSALYLCASSPGTGGRDQPQHFGDGTRLSIL.

The chain recombines TRBV7-2 with TRBJ1-2; 8 bases line up with TRBD1. Germline lookup yields CDR1 SGHTA and CDR2 FQGNSA. The trim removed 5 bases at V and 8 bases at J, leaving 10 bases unmatched. The CDR3 has 14 residues. In nucleotides, the CDR3 is TGTGCCAGCAGCCCCCATCGACAGGGGACCGGCTACACCTTC. Protein product: CASSPHRQGTGYTF.

J is TRBJ1-5 and V is TRBV6-6, with D tentatively TRBD1 (6 bases). Trimming stripped 5 bases from V and 0 bases from J, with 11 bases between. The germline V gene has CDR1 MNHNY and CDR2 SVGAGI (reference sequence). This CDR3 is 15 amino acids long. CDR3 bases: TGTGCCAGCAGTCAGGACAGACCTAGCAATCAGCCCCAGCATTTT. The encoded protein is CASSQDRPSNQPQHF.

In its sample, this clone was seen once. The CDR3 DNA is TGTGCCAGCAGCTTCCAGGGGCATGGGAACACCATATATTTT. Its protein is CASSFQGHGNTIYF. The rearrangement links TRBV5-6 to TRBJ1-3; possibly TRBD1 for D (6 bases). The CDR3 extends over 14 amino acids. V lost 2 bases and J 7 bases, leaving 13 bases between the germline ends. The germline CDR1 and CDR2 sequences are SGHDT and YYEEEE.

A single count supports this clone. The same CDR3 also results from other DNA sequences found in this sample. This chain uses TRBV7-9 with TRBJ2-7; 9 nucleotides match TRBD1. Germline assignment: CDR1 SEHNR and CDR2 FQNEAQ (reference sequence). V lost 4 bases and J lost 2; bases outside the gene matches: 3. The CDR3 runs to 14 residues. This CDR3 reads CASSSGQGTYEQYF. Written as DNA, the CDR3 is TGTGCCAGCAGCTCGGGACAGGGAACCTACGAGCAGTACTTC.

V gene TRBV6-1 combines with J gene TRBJ2-5; 8 nucleotides match TRBD1. Germline V gene data show CDR1 as MNHNS and CDR2 as SASEGT. With V trimmed by 3 bases and J by 5 bases, 5 bases remained unmatched. This CDR3 region has 14 residues. CDR3: CASSDWTGWETQYF. The CDR3 nucleotides read TGTGCCAGCAGTGATTGGACAGGGTGGGAGACCCAGTACTTC.

The rearrangement uses TRBV19 and TRBJ1-5; 7 positions match TRBD1. CDR3 length: 14 residues. CDR1 is LNHDA, CDR2 SQIVND, per germline (reference sequence). V lost 5 bases to trimming and J lost 4 bases; unmatched junction nucleotides: 5. CDR3 nucleotides: TGTGCCAGTAGTGGGGACAGTCGTAATCAGCCCCAGCATTTT. Translated: CASSGDSRNQPQHF.

This chain connects TRBV6-1 to TRBJ1-3; D is ambiguous. The CDR3 totals 14 residues. CDR1 and CDR2 (germline): MNHNS, SASEGT. Deletions cut 4 bases from V and 2 bases from J, with 9 bases between. DNA of the CDR3: TGTGCCAGCAGTGCAACAAATACTGGAAACACCATATATTTT. Protein sequence: CASSATNTGNTIYF.

The J gene is TRBJ2-5, the V gene TRBV30; TRBD2 is a possible D gene (6 bases). The V end lost 2 bases, the J end lost 0 bases, and 10 bases lay between the germline ends. The germline V gene has CDR1 GTSNPN and CDR2 SVGIG (reference sequence). The CDR3 consists of 14 residues. The CDR3 loop is CAWSFGGYQETQYF. CDR3 nucleotides: TGTGCCTGGAGTTTCGGGGGTTACCAAGAGACCCAGTACTTC.

J is TRBJ2-1 and V is TRBV9, with 7 bases identical to TRBD2. Per germline, CDR1 SGDLS and CDR2 YYNGEE. The CDR3 has 14 amino acids. Trimming took 3 bases from V and 9 from J; bases not matched to a gene: 9. The CDR3 spells CASSATMGGTEQFF. CDR3 bases: TGTGCCAGCAGCGCCACCATGGGAGGGACTGAGCAGTTCTTC.

CDR3 DNA: TGTGCCAGCGGCCGAGGGATAGGTGACTCACCCCTCCACTTT. Protein sequence: CASGRGIGDSPLHF. This chain uses TRBV5-4 with TRBJ1-6; D is unclear. V dropped 7 bases and J dropped 10 bases, with 18 bases sitting between them. The germline V gene encodes CDR1 SGHNT and CDR2 YYREEE (reference sequence). This CDR3 is 14 amino acids long. Based on the CDR3 plus reference TRBV5-4 and TRBJ1-6, the full variable domain is ETGVTQSPTHLIKTRGQQVTLRCSSQSGHNTVSWYQQALGQGPQFIFQYYREEENGRGNFPPRFSGLQFPNYSSELNVNALELDDSALYLCASGRGIGDSPLHFGNGTRLTVT.